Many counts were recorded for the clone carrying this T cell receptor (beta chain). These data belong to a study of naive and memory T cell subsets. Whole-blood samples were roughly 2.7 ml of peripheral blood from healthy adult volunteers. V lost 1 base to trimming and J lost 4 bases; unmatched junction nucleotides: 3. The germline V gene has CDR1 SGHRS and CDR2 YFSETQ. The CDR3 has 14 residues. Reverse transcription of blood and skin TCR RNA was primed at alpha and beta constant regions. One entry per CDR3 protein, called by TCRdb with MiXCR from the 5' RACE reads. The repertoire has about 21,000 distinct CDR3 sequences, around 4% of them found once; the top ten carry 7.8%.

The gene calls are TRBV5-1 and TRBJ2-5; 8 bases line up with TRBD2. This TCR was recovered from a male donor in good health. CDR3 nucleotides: TGCGCCAGCAGCTTGCGGGAGGGCCGAGAGACCCAGTACTTC. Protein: CASSLREGRETQYF.